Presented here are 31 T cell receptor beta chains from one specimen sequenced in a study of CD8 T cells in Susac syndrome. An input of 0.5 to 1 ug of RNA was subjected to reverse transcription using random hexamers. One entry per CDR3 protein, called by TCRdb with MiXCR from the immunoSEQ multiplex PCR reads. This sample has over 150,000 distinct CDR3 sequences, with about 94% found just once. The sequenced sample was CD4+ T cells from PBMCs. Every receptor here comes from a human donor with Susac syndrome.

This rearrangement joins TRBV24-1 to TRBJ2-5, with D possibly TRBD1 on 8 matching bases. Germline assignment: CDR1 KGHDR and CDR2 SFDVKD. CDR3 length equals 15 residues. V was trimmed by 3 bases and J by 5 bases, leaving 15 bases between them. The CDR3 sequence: CATSDPGQGGETQYF. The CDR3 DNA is TGTGCCACCAGTGATCCCGGACAGGGAGGGGAGACCCAGTACTTC.

The CDR3 loop reads CASSQGDRDGNEKLFF. CDR3 nucleotide sequence: TGCGCCAGCAGCCAAGGGGACAGGGATGGTAATGAAAAACTGTTTTTT. This chain uses TRBV4-3 with TRBJ1-4, with 9 bases aligning to TRBD1. The CDR3 consists of 16 residues. The V gene's germline CDR1 is LGHNA and CDR2 YSLEER. V gave up 1 base and J gave up 4 bases; unmatched junction bases: 4.

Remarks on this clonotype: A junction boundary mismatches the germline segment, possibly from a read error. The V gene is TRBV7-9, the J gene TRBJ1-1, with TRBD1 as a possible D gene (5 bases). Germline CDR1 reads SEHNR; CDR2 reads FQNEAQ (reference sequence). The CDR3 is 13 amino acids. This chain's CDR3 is CASSLEYDREAFF. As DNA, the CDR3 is TGTGCCAGCAGCTTAGAATATGACAGAGAAGCCTTCTTT.

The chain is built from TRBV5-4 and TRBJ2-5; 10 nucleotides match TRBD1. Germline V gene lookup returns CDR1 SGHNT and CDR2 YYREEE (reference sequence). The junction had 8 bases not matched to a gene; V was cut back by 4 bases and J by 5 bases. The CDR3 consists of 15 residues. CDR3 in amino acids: CASSEGTGDYETQYF. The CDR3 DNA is TGTGCCAGCAGCGAAGGGACAGGGGATTACGAGACCCAGTACTTC.

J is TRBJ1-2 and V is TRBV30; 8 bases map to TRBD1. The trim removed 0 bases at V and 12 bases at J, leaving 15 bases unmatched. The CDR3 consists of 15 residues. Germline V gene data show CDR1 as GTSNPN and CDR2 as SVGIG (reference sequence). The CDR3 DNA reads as TGTGCCTGGAGTGTGGTAACCGGGACAGGAGATTCGCACACCTTC. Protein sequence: CAWSVVTGTGDSHTF.

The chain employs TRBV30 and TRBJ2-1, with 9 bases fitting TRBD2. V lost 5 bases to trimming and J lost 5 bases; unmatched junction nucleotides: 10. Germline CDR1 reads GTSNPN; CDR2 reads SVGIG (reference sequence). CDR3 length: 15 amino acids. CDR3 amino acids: CAWERGLAGHNEQFF. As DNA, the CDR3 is TGTGCCTGGGAAAGGGGACTAGCCGGACACAATGAGCAGTTCTTC.

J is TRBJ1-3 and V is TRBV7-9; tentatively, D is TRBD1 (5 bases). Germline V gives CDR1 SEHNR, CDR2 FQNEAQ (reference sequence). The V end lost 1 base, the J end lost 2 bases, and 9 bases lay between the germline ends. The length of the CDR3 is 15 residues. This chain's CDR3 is CASSLGGTTGNTIYF. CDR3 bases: TGTGCCAGCAGCTTAGGAGGGACCACTGGAAACACCATATATTTT.

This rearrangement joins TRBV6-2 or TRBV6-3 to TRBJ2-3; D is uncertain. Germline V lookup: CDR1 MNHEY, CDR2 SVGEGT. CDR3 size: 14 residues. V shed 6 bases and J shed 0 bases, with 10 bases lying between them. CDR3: CASSPFRSTDTQYF. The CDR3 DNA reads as TGTGCCAGCAGCCCCTTCCGGAGCACAGATACGCAGTATTTT.

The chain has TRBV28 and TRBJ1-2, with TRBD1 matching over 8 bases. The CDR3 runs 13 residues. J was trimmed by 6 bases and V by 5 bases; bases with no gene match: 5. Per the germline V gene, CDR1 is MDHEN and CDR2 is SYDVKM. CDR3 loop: CASSPPGGHGYTF. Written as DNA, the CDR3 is TGTGCCAGCAGTCCTCCAGGGGGCCATGGCTACACCTTC.

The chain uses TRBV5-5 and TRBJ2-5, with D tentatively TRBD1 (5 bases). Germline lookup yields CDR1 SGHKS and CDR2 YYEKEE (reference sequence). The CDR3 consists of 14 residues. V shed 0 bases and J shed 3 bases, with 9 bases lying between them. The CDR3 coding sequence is TGTGCCAGCAGCTTGGGACAGATGGAAGAGACCCAGTACTTC. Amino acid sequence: CASSLGQMEETQYF.

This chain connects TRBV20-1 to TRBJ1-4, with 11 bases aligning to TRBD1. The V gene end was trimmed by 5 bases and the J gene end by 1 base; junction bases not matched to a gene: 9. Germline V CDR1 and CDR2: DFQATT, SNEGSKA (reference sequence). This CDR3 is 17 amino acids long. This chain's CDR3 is CSAARPGTGGTNEKLFF. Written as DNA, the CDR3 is TGCAGTGCTGCCCGCCCCGGGACAGGGGGAACTAATGAAAAACTGTTTTTT.

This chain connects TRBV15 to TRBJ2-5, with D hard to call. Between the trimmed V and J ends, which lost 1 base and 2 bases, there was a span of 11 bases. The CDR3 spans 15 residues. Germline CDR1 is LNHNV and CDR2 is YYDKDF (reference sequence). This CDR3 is CATSRVFGGQETQYF. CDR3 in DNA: TGTGCCACCAGCAGAGTTTTCGGCGGACAAGAGACCCAGTACTTC.

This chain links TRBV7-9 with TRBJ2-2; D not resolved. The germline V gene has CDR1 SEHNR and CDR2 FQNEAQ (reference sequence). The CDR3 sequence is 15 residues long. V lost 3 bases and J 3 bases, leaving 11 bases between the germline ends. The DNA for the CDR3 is TGTGCCAGCAGCTTCTTCCCAGAGGACACCGGGGAGCTGTTTTTT. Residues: CASSFFPEDTGELFF.

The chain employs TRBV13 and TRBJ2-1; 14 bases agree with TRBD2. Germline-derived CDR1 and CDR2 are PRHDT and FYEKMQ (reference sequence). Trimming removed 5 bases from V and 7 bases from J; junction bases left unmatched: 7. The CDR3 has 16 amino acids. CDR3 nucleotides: TGTGCCAGCAGCCGGAGGACTAGCGGGAGGAAAAATGAGCAGTTCTTC. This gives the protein CASSRRTSGRKNEQFF.

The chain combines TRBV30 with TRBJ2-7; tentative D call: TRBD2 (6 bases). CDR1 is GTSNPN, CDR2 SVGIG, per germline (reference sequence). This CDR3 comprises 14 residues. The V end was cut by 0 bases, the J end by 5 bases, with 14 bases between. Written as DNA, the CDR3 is TGTGCCTGGAGTGTAGGAGGGGTAGGTCACGAGCAGTACTTC. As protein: CAWSVGGVGHEQYF.

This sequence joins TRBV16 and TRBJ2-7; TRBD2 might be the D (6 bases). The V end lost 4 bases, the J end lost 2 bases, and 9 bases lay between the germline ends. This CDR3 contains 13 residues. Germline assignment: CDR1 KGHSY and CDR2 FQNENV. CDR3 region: CASSPPGAYEQYF. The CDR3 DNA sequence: TGTGCCAGCAGCCCCCCGGGGGCCTACGAGCAGTACTTC.

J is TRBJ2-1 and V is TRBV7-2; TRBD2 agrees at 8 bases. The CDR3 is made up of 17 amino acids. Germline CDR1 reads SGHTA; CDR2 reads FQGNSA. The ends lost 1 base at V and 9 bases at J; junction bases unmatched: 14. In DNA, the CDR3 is TGTGCCAGCAGCTTAGTTGGGTTCGGGAGGGACAACGTTGAGCAGTTCTTC. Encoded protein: CASSLVGFGRDNVEQFF.

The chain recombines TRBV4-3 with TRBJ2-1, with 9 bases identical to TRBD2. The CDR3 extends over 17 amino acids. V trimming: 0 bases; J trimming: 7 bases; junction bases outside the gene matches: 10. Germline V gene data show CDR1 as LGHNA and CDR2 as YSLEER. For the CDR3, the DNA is TGCGCCAGCAGCCAAGATGATACAGCGGGAGGTCAGAATGAGCAGTTCTTC. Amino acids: CASSQDDTAGGQNEQFF.

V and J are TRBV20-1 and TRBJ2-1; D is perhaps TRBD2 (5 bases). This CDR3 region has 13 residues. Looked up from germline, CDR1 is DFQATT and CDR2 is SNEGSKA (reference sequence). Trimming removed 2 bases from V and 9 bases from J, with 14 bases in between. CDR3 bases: TGCAGTGCTAGAAACCCAGTCCGGGGTGAGCAGTTCTTC. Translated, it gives CSARNPVRGEQFF.

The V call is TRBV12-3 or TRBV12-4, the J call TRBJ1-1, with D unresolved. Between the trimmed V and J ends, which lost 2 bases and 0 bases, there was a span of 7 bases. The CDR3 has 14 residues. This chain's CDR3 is CASSLHRLNTEAFF. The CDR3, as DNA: TGTGCCAGCAGTTTACACCGGTTGAACACTGAAGCTTTCTTT.

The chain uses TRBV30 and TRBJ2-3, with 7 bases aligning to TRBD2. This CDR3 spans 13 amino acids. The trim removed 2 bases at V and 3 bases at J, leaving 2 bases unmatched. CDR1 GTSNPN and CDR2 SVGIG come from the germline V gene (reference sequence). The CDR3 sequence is CAWSRLATDTQYF. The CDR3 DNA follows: TGTGCCTGGAGTAGACTAGCAACAGATACGCAGTATTTT.

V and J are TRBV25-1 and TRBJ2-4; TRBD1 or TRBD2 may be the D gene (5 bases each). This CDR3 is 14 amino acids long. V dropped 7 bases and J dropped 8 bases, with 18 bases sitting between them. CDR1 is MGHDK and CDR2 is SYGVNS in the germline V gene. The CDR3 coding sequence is TGTGCCAGCACTGATGATGGGGGTCCAGACATTCAGTACTTC. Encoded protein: CASTDDGGPDIQYF.

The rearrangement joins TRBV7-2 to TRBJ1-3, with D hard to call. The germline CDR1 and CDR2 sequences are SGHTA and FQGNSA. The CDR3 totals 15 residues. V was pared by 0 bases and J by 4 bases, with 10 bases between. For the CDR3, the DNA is TGTGCCAGCAGCTTAGCCCACCACCTGGGAAACACCATATATTTT. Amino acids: CASSLAHHLGNTIYF.

The chain's CDR3 is CASRTLGTVNEKLFF. The CDR3 nucleotides are TGTGCAAGTCGCACCCTAGGGACGGTGAATGAAAAACTGTTTTTT. The genes are TRBV12-2 and TRBJ1-4; TRBD1 is the table's D call and was not checked against the DNA. TRBV12-2 is noted as a pseudogene. The CDR3 spans 15 residues.

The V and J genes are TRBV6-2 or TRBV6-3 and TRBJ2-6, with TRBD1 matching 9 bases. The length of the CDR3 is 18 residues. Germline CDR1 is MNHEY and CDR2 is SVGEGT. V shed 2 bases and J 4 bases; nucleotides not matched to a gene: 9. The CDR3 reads CASSYNTGQGSGANVLTF. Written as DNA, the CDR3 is TGTGCCAGCAGTTACAATACGGGACAGGGCTCCGGGGCCAACGTCCTGACTTTC.

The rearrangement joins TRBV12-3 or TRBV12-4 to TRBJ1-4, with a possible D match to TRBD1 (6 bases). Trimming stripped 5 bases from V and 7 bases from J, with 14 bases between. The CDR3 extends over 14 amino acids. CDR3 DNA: TGTGCCAGCAGTCCCACAGGGTTACGTGAAAAACTGTTTTTT. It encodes CASSPTGLREKLFF.

CDR3 in amino acids: CAWSVRLAGTETQYF. The CDR3 nucleotides are TGTGCCTGGAGTGTACGGCTAGCGGGAACCGAGACCCAGTACTTC. The chain links TRBV30 to TRBJ2-5, with 9 bases that match TRBD2. After removal of 0 bases from V and 5 bases from J, the junction contained 7 bases not matched to a gene. The CDR3 has 15 amino acids. Germline V gives CDR1 GTSNPN, CDR2 SVGIG (reference sequence).

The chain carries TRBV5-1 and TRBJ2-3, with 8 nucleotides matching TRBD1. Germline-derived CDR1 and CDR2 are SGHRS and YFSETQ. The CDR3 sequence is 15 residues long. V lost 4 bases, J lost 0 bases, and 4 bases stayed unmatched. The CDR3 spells CASSQRTGSTDTQYF. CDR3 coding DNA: TGCGCCAGCAGCCAGAGGACAGGGAGCACAGATACGCAGTATTTT.

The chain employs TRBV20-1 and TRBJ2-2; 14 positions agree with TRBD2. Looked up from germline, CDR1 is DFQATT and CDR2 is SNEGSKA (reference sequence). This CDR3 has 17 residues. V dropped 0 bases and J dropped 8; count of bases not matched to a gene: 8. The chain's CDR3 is CSARDFGTSGSTGELFF. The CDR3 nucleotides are TGCAGTGCTAGAGATTTTGGGACTAGCGGGAGTACTGGGGAGCTGTTTTTT.

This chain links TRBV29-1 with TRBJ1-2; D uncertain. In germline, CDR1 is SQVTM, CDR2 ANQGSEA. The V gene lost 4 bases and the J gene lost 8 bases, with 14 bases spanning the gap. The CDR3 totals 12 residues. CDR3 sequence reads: CSVANGERGYTF. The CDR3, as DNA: TGCAGCGTTGCCAACGGGGAGAGGGGCTACACCTTC.

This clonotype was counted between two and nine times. The CDR3 coding sequence is TGCAGCGTTGTAGCAACGAACACTGAAGCTTTCTTT. As protein: CSVVATNTEAFF. J is TRBJ1-1 and V is TRBV29-1; D not resolved. V lost 4 bases to trimming and J lost 1 base, with 7 bases between them. Per germline, CDR1 SQVTM and CDR2 ANQGSEA. The CDR3 is 12 residues long.